These 21 T cell receptor beta chains came from one sample sequenced in a study of blood T cell repertoires in COVID-19. Generated by immunoSEQ multiplex PCR, the TCRdb table keeps only in-frame clones and is missing some. Here the sample spans 110,000 to 150,000 clones, over 75% being singletons. Material for sequencing was peripheral blood. Receptors originate from a woman in her sixties with active COVID-19.

The chain couples TRBV7-2 to TRBJ1-5; D possibly corresponds to TRBD1 (6 bases). Germline V gene data show CDR1 as SGHTA and CDR2 as FQGNSA. The V end was cut by 3 bases, the J end by 7 bases, with 10 bases between. The CDR3 consists of 13 residues. CDR3 sequence: CASSFNRGQPQHF. The CDR3 DNA reads TGTGCCAGCAGCTTTAATAGGGGGCAGCCCCAGCATTTT.

The gene calls are TRBV10-3 and TRBJ1-5, with D perhaps matching TRBD1 (6 bases). There are 15 residues in the CDR3. V lost 7 bases to trimming and J lost 1 base, with 14 bases between them. Germline assignment: CDR1 ENHRY and CDR2 SYGVKD. The CDR3 is CAIKGGLESNQPQHF. CDR3 sequence (DNA): TGTGCCATCAAGGGGGGGCTAGAAAGCAATCAGCCCCAGCATTTT.

CDR3 nucleotides: TGTGCCAGCAGCTTGGACAACAACTACGAGCAGTACTTC. Its protein is CASSLDNNYEQYF. The rearrangement uses TRBV5-4 and TRBJ2-7; D unclear. V was trimmed by 0 bases and J by 3 bases, leaving 7 bases between them. Germline V gives CDR1 SGHNT, CDR2 YYREEE (reference sequence). The CDR3 consists of 13 residues.

J is TRBJ2-7 and V is TRBV30; D perhaps matches TRBD2 (6 bases). The CDR3 sequence is 13 residues long. Trimming shortened V by 7 bases and J by 6 bases, and 19 bases separated the two germline ends. Germline V gives CDR1 GTSNPN, CDR2 SVGIG (reference sequence). Here the CDR3 DNA reads TGTGCCTTTGCGGGATTCGGCCTGGGCGAGCAGTACTTC. Its translation is CAFAGFGLGEQYF.

As DNA, the CDR3 is TGTGCCAGCAGCCCCCTCCTGGACAGGGGGGAGAACATTCAGTACTTC. Protein sequence: CASSPLLDRGENIQYF. V is TRBV5-6 and J is TRBJ2-4; 10 bases are shared with TRBD1. Per the germline V gene, CDR1 is SGHDT and CDR2 is YYEEEE. The trim removed 4 bases at V and 7 bases at J, leaving 11 bases unmatched. CDR3 size: 16 residues.

The J gene is TRBJ1-1, the V gene TRBV27; D is possibly TRBD1 (6 bases). Germline V lookup: CDR1 MNHEY, CDR2 SMNVEV (reference sequence). The CDR3 length is 14 residues. Trimming pared 4 bases from V and 0 bases from J, leaving 9 bases between. CDR3: CASSWGGVNTEAFF. The DNA for the CDR3 is TGTGCCAGCAGTTGGGGGGGCGTGAACACTGAAGCTTTCTTT.

This clone was seen a handful of times. The rearrangement uses TRBV4-3 and TRBJ2-7, with 11 bases identical to TRBD2. V shed 4 bases and J 4 bases; nucleotides not matched to a gene: 9. CDR1 and CDR2 (germline): LGHNA, YSLEER. There are 16 residues in the CDR3. The CDR3 DNA is TGCGCCAGCAGCCGAGAACTAGCGGGAGAAGGGTACGAGCAGTACTTC. Residues: CASSRELAGEGYEQYF.

The chain is built from TRBV5-4 and TRBJ1-1; the D gene is possibly TRBD1 (5 bases). V gave up 4 bases and J gave up 6 bases, with 13 bases separating them. The CDR3 runs 13 residues. Germline V gives CDR1 SGHNT, CDR2 YYREEE (reference sequence). The CDR3 DNA reads as TGTGCCAGCAGCCGACAGAACGTCGCTGAAGCTTTCTTT. This translates into CASSRQNVAEAFF.

The rearrangement joins TRBV10-2 to TRBJ2-3, with D unclear. V was shortened by 5 bases and J by 6 bases, with 6 bases between the two germline ends. Germline lookup yields CDR1 WSHSY and CDR2 SAAADI. CDR3 length: 11 amino acids. The CDR3, as DNA: TGCGCCAGCAGTCCCTCGGATACGCAGTATTTT. Protein sequence: CASSPSDTQYF.

The chain links TRBV5-6 to TRBJ2-3, with D possibly TRBD2 on 6 matching bases. Deletions cut 0 bases from V and 5 bases from J, with 13 bases between. The germline V gene has CDR1 SGHDT and CDR2 YYEEEE. The CDR3 is 15 amino acids. DNA for the CDR3: TGTGCCAGCAGCTTGGCAGCGAGGGGAGGAGATACGCAGTATTTT. This codes for CASSLAARGGDTQYF.

V usage is TRBV11-3 and J usage is TRBJ2-1; tentative D call: TRBD2 (6 bases). Germline loops: CDR1 SGHNT, CDR2 YENEEA. There are 18 residues in the CDR3. With 5 bases removed from V and 7 bases from J, the gap between germline ends came to 27 bases. The CDR3 DNA reads as TGTGCCAGCAGCCTTGGGAAACTTAAGGAGGGCCTATCGAATGAGCAGTTCTTC. Translating gives CASSLGKLKEGLSNEQFF. The full variable domain, in which reference TRBV11-3 and TRBJ2-1 provide the parts outside the CDR3, is EAGVVQSPRYKIIEKKQPVAFWCNPISGHNTLYWYLQNLGQGPELLIRYENEEAVDDSQLPKDRFSAERLKGVDSTLKIQPAELGDSAVYLCASSLGKLKEGLSNEQFFGPGTRLTVL.

The rearrangement joins TRBV21-1 to TRBJ2-5; the D segment call TRBD1 is taken from the table without a DNA check. TRBV21-1 is termed a pseudogene. The CDR3 spans 17 residues. CDR3 DNA: TGTGCCAGCCGCGGGATTGAAGAGGGGGCCGCTATCGAGACCCAGTACTTC. Translating it yields CASRGIEEGAAIETQYF.

The gene calls are TRBV13 and TRBJ2-2, with 10 bases matching TRBD2. CDR3 length equals 19 residues. The germline V gene encodes CDR1 PRHDT and CDR2 FYEKMQ (reference sequence). After removal of 1 base from V and 4 bases from J, the junction contained 12 bases not matched to a gene. In DNA, the CDR3 is TGTGCCAGCAGCTTAGAAAGAGGTCTAGCGGGAGCAACCACCGGGGAGCTGTTTTTT. Amino acid sequence: CASSLERGLAGATTGELFF.

The CDR3 DNA reads TGTGCCAGCAGCCAAGACCCAGGGAACTCTTTCAATGAGCAGTTCTTC. Protein sequence: CASSQDPGNSFNEQFF. This chain uses TRBV4-2 with TRBJ2-1; possibly TRBD1 for D (5 bases). The germline V and J ends were trimmed by 0 bases and 6 bases, with 15 bases remaining between them. Germline CDR1 and CDR2: LGHNA and YNFKEQ. The CDR3 spans 16 residues.

The chain links TRBV2 to TRBJ2-7; TRBD1 might be the D (6 bases). The CDR3 is 14 residues long. Per germline, CDR1 SNHLY and CDR2 FYNNEI. V was pared by 10 bases and J by 0 bases, with 16 bases between. The CDR3, as DNA: TGTGCCACCAAATCCCAGGGGTCCTCCTACGAGCAGTACTTC. It is translated as CATKSQGSSYEQYF.

The rearrangement joins TRBV7-2 to TRBJ1-2; the match to TRBD1 covers 12 bases. Germline assignment: CDR1 SGHTA and CDR2 FQGNSA. The junction had 7 bases not matched to a gene; V was cut back by 5 bases and J by 3 bases. There are 16 residues in the CDR3. This CDR3 is CASSPGTGGDYYGYTF. CDR3 DNA: TGTGCCAGCAGCCCTGGGACAGGGGGCGATTACTATGGCTACACCTTC.

V is TRBV28 and J is TRBJ2-7; D possibly corresponds to TRBD2 (6 bases). The germline gives CDR1 MDHEN, CDR2 SYDVKM. Deletions cut 7 bases from V and 4 bases from J, with 17 bases between. The CDR3 runs 14 residues. The CDR3 region is CASTPSWDLYEQYF. CDR3 sequence (DNA): TGTGCCAGCACCCCCTCGTGGGACTTATACGAGCAGTACTTC.

This chain joins TRBV12-3 or TRBV12-4 and TRBJ2-1, with D possibly matching TRBD1 (5 bases). The CDR3 extends over 11 amino acids. V lost 8 bases, J lost 8 bases, and 10 bases lay in between. CDR3 sequence reads: CASSTGHEQFF. CDR3 sequence (DNA): TGTGCCAGCTCCACAGGCCATGAGCAGTTCTTC.

The genes are TRBV6-4 and TRBJ2-3; TRBD1 matches 7 bases. The CDR3 has 14 residues. Germline V gene data show CDR1 as MRHNA and CDR2 as SNTAGT. V was clipped by 6 bases and J by 3 bases; unmatched bases: 6. The CDR3 here is CASRDRQGTDTQYF. CDR3 nucleotide sequence: TGTGCCAGCAGGGATAGACAGGGAACAGATACGCAGTATTTT.

Remarks on this clone: The junction differs from germline at one of its ends, possibly a read error. The rearrangement links TRBV7-9 to TRBJ2-4, with D possibly TRBD1 on 8 matching bases. The length of the CDR3 is 13 residues. Germline lookup yields CDR1 SEHNR and CDR2 FQNEAQ (reference sequence). The CDR3 DNA reads as TGTGCCAGCAGCTTCGACAGGGGCGGGGGTTTCTCCTTC. This encodes CASSFDRGGGFSF.

V and J are TRBV6-2 or TRBV6-3 and TRBJ2-1; weak D call: TRBD2 (5 bases). The CDR3 runs 16 residues. CDR1 and CDR2 (germline): MNHEY, SVGEGT. V was cut by 2 bases and J by 0 bases, with 11 bases left in between. The CDR3 is CASSYPVGSSYNEQFF. The CDR3 coding sequence is TGTGCCAGCAGTTACCCAGTTGGGAGCTCCTACAATGAGCAGTTCTTC.